The entry that follows covers one T cell receptor (beta chain) sequence. Its antigen is unknown. The sample holds no much larger clone one base away, and base qualities are not on file. These data belong to a study of beta chain features in type 1 diabetes listed by TCRdb under 2018. Background for the entire study: Patients and healthy donors did not differ in mean age, gender distribution, total cell number or subset yield. Across all samples, fewer than 110,000,000 sorted cells were examined, and cell number per subset correlated strongly with RNA yield. In the study, TCRB repertoires of sorted circulating CD4+ T cell subsets from recently diagnosed type 1 diabetes patients were compared with those of matched healthy donors. Regulatory and stem cell-like memory subsets were isolated from only 8 patients and roughly eight healthy donors, whereas naive and central memory subsets came from all 28 donors. General findings and caveats noted by the study authors: Sequencing cDNA rather than genomic DNA could over-represent highly expressing activated cells, although activation and CD3 levels did not differ between groups. Because small numbers of individuals were included in the HLA sub-analyses, any influence of HLA type on TCRB rearrangement was left unresolved. Type 1 diabetes patients showed a moderate but significant shortening of TCRB CDR3 length in all four CD4+ subsets. Naive, central memory and regulatory TCRB repertoires appeared to be more alike among patients than among healthy donors. Patients with type 1 diabetes made fewer insertions and deleted more nucleotides at VDJ recombination sites, implying thymic rearrangement abnormalities. PCR might favor shorter templates, but patient and control samples were amplified and corrected together, so any skew would affect both groups equally.

From each donor, a single peripheral blood sample of around 120 mL on average was drawn into heparinised tubes. Using a panel that included CD45RO, CCR7, CD25, CD127, CD95 and CD27, naive, central memory, regulatory and stem cell-like memory CD4+ T cells were sorted on a BD FACSAria II. Every sorted population had a purity above 95%. Right away, PBMCs were isolated by Lymphoprep density gradient centrifugation and were stained directly, with no culture step. So that batch effects would be minimized, each experiment stained and sorted samples in pairs, pairing one healthy donor with one patient. There are 15 amino acids in the CDR3, from cysteine to phenylalanine inclusive. Here the CDR3 DNA is all that survives: 45 bases in frame from base 1. From a lookup of the germline V gene (reference sequence), CDR1 and CDR2 are LNHDA and SQIVND. Unmatched junction bases come to 7, with V trimmed by 3 bases and J by 6 bases.

All of the isolated RNA was reverse transcribed with the High Capacity cDNA Reverse Transcription Kit, so expressed TCRB transcripts were sequenced. Deep immunoSEQ sequencing was performed on naive, central memory and regulatory T cell samples, with an average of roughly 3.6 million total reads per sample. Sorted cells were lysed in RLT buffer, and RNA was extracted using DNase-treated RNeasy Micro or Mini kits according to cell number. To prevent cross-contamination, every cell subset was processed on its own, while patient and healthy donor samples were processed together. The immunoSEQ multiplex PCR was used to amplify TCRB sequences from cDNA, yielding 87-bp fragments that span the CDR3 region. Sequencing of the amplicons was done on the Illumina HiSeq platform. The authors' analysis ran thus. PCR bias was computationally corrected using synthetic template baselines, reads within Hamming distance 2 were collapsed, and singletons that could not be merged were discarded. By aligning reads against IMGT, V, D and J genes, CDR3 length, and insertions or deletions at six rearrangement sites were assigned. Within each subset, clonotype counts were normalized to sorted cell number, after which true diversity and Gini coefficients were computed with the tcR R package. The overlap coefficient, calculated on TCRB nucleotide sequences, was used to quantify repertoire sharing. As a proxy for the pre-selection repertoire, out-of-frame TCRB sequences from naive cells were analyzed. Entries here come from immuneACCESS through TCRdb and include only in-frame sequences with V and J called. Some clones fail to appear in such tables; in the studies checked, an unresolved V gene covers under half of the shortfall, and the cause of the remainder is unknown. V and J calls and clone size are as listed in that table; D and trimming were resolved from the DNA. Recorded for this sample are hundreds of thousands of clones; around 16% of them occurred a single time. The ten largest clones add up to about 0.097% of the sample.

Sequences were obtained from naive CD4+ T cells from blood. The intended sense of this specimen's cell subset or site label: true naive CD4+ T cells. The sequence derives from a man aged 18-30 years in good health. The rearrangement joined TRBV19 to TRBJ2-4, with TRBD2 identical over 8 junction bases. At the DNA level, the sequence is TGTGCCAGTAGTATCCCGAGCGGGGGCGGAAACATTCAGTACTTC. This sequence encodes CASSIPSGGGNIQYF.